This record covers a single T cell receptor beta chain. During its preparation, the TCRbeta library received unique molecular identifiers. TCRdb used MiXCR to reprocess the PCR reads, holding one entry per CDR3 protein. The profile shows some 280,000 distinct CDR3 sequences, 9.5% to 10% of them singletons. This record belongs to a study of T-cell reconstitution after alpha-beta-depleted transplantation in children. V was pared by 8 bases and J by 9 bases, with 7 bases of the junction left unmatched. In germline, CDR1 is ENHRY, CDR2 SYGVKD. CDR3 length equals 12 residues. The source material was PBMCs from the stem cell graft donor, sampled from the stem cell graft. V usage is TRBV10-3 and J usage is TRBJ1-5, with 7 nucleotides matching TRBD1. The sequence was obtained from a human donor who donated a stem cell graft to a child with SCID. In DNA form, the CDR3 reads TGTGCCATCGGGGACAGCCCCTGGCCCCAGCATTTT. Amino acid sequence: CAIGDSPWPQHF.